This T cell receptor beta chain emerged from a study of T cell responses to AZD1222 COVID-19 vaccine. The method was immunoSEQ multiplex PCR; TCRdb's version includes in-frame clones alone and lacks a portion of them. The sample consists of 90,000 to 150,000 clones, roughly 87% of them appearing once. The ends lost 6 bases at V and 8 bases at J; junction bases unmatched: 5. CDR3 length equals 12 residues. CDR1 SQVTM and CDR2 ANQGSEA come from the germline V gene. The V gene is TRBV29-1, the J gene TRBJ1-3; 9 bases agree with TRBD1. Specimen: peripheral blood, collected 28 days after the second AZD1222 dose. This receptor was taken from an adult who received the AZD1222 COVID-19 vaccine. The CDR3 loop is CSVGDRVDTIYF. CDR3 DNA sequence: TGCAGCGTGGGGGACAGGGTAGACACCATATATTTT.